This is a list of T cell receptor beta chains from one sample in a study of glioma-infiltrating T cells after dendritic cell vaccination. Only in-frame clones appear in the TCRdb table, and some are missing; sequencing was by immunoSEQ multiplex PCR. The sample shows around 100,000 clones, around 86% of them seen only once. Sequences were derived from blood, sampled after dendritic cell vaccination. The receptors here all came from a human donor with glioblastoma. Both conserved end residues are part of each CDR3. D genes are given only for firm matches. Some rows have no size entry. The others give once, few or many, or a class for an expanded clone.

TRBD2	15	TRBJ2-1	NA	TRBV5-5	CASSVAERDYNEQFF	TGTGCCAGCAGCGTCGCTGAGCGGGACTACAATGAGCAGTTCTTC
NA	15	TRBJ1-5	NA	TRBV4-1	CASSQVEGRGQPQHF	TGCGCCAGCAGCCAAGTGGAGGGGCGCGGTCAGCCCCAGCATTTT
NA	14	TRBJ1-2	NA	TRBV6-1	CASSSQYQNYGYTF	TGTGCCAGCAGTTCGCAGTACCAGAACTATGGCTACACCTTC
NA	13	TRBJ1-1	NA	TRBV7-8	CASSHGRSGEAFF	TGTGCCAGCAGCCATGGCCGCTCGGGTGAAGCTTTCTTT
TRBD1	14	TRBJ1-2	NA	TRBV15	CATSRGGQGGGYTF	TGTGCCACCAGCAGAGGGGGACAGGGCGGTGGCTACACCTTC
TRBD1	15	TRBJ2-3	NA	TRBV25-1	CASRGDRDSADTQYF	TGTGCCAGCAGGGGGGACAGGGATAGTGCAGATACGCAGTATTTT
TRBD1	15	TRBJ2-7	once	TRBV7-9	CASSLGPGGTYEQYF	TGTGCCAGCAGCTTAGGGCCAGGGGGAACCTACGAGCAGTACTTC
NA	15	TRBJ1-1	once	TRBV4-1	CASSRSEGQGGEAFF	TGCGCCAGCAGCCGGTCGGAGGGGCAAGGAGGTGAAGCTTTCTTT
NA	14	TRBJ2-3	NA	TRBV5-1	CASSLDSYSDTQYF	TGCGCCAGCAGCCTGGACTCTTATTCAGATACGCAGTATTTT
TRBD1	16	TRBJ2-5	NA	TRBV4-1	CASSLAKGQLQETQYF	TGCGCCAGCAGCCTAGCCAAGGGACAGCTCCAAGAGACCCAGTACTTC
NA	16	TRBJ2-3	NA	TRBV7-9	CASSGYGIASTDTQYF	TGTGCCAGCAGCGGATACGGGATAGCTAGCACAGATACGCAGTATTTT
NA	15	TRBJ1-5	NA	TRBV7-3	CASSQNRVLDQPQHF	TGTGCCAGCAGCCAGAACAGGGTACTGGATCAGCCCCAGCATTTT
TRBD1	16	TRBJ2-2	NA	TRBV11-2	CASSPGTGGAGGELFF	TGTGCCAGCAGCCCCGGGACAGGGGGCGCGGGAGGGGAGCTGTTTTTT
TRBD2	16	TRBJ2-7	NA	TRBV11-2	CASSSSLAGGSYEQYF	TGTGCCAGCAGCTCCTCACTAGCGGGGGGCTCTTACGAGCAGTACTTC
NA	15	TRBJ2-5	NA	TRBV25-1	CASSGGQSFGETQYF	TGTGCCAGCAGTGGAGGACAGTCCTTTGGGGAGACCCAGTACTTC
NA	14	TRBJ2-7	NA	TRBV7-6	CASSSSQGGYEQYF	TGTGCCAGCAGCTCGTCGCAGGGAGGCTACGAGCAGTACTTC
NA	14	TRBJ1-1	NA	TRBV15	CATSRDTASGEAFF	TGTGCCACCAGCAGAGATACAGCTTCGGGAGAAGCTTTCTTT
TRBD2	17	TRBJ2-1	NA	TRBV6-1	CASSEASGGDSYNEQFF	TGTGCCAGCAGTGAAGCTAGCGGGGGGGACTCCTACAATGAGCAGTTCTTC
TRBD1	14	TRBJ1-1	once	TRBV5-1	CASSLGQMNTEAFF	TGCGCCAGCAGCCTGGGACAGATGAACACTGAAGCTTTCTTT
TRBD1	15	TRBJ2-7	NA	TRBV6-1	CASSEEGTGSYEQYF	TGTGCCAGCAGTGAAGAGGGGACAGGGTCCTACGAGCAGTACTTC
TRBD1	14	TRBJ1-1	few	TRBV6-1	CASSDRGRDTEAFF	TGTGCCAGCAGTGACAGGGGGCGGGACACTGAAGCTTTCTTT
TRBD2	14	TRBJ2-1	NA	TRBV9	CASSVGTSGSEQFF	TGTGCCAGCAGCGTAGGGACTAGCGGCAGTGAGCAGTTCTTC
NA	15	TRBJ1-4	many	TRBV6-5	CASSAGWSANEKLFF	TGTGCCAGCAGCGCTGGGTGGAGTGCCAATGAAAAACTGTTTTTT
TRBD2	15	TRBJ2-5	NA	TRBV2	CASSDLAGGAETQYF	TGTGCCAGCAGTGATTTAGCGGGGGGAGCGGAGACCCAGTACTTC
NA	15	TRBJ1-1	NA	TRBV4-2	CASSPFGGANTEAFF	TGTGCCAGCAGCCCCTTCGGCGGTGCGAACACTGAAGCTTTCTTT
TRBD1	16	TRBJ2-7	NA	TRBV18	CASSMGSQGANYEQYF	TGTGCCAGCTCCATGGGAAGTCAGGGGGCCAACTACGAGCAGTACTTC